This TCR beta chain derives from a study of metastatic and nonmetastatic thyroid tumors. Study as a whole: Comparative analysis of repertoires was undertaken across blood and tumor or nodule tissue obtained from malignant and benign thyroid patients.

This clone has ten or more counts. Antigen unknown. Study results and limitations: Reports indicated that malignant thyroid tumors showed significantly higher TCR beta diversity than benign nodules did, in blood and tumor.

Per the original data handling: In papillary thyroid cancer, a distant-metastasis classifier was built using CDR3 differences across clinicopathological groups. Through MiXCR, TCRdb re-clonotyped the PCR reads. It is TCRdb's table, rather than the study itself, that gives the V and J calls and clone size. The table includes under 30,000 clones, under 25% detected once. The CDR3 consists of 15 residues. Between the trimmed V and J ends, which lost 4 bases and 3 bases, there was a span of 14 bases. Germline assignment: CDR1 SGDLS and CDR2 YYNGEE. Until they underwent thyroid surgery, no patient had received any treatment.

This clonotype was obtained from a male donor with papillary thyroid cancer or a benign thyroid nodule (not recorded which). Some clones in this sample may be carry-over from other donors' samples. V is TRBV9 and J is TRBJ1-5; possibly TRBD1 for D (6 bases). Sequenced sample: blood. DNA for the CDR3: TGTGCCAGCAGCCTGGAGGCAGGGGCCAATCAGCCCCAGCATTTT. Translation gives CASSLEAGANQPQHF.